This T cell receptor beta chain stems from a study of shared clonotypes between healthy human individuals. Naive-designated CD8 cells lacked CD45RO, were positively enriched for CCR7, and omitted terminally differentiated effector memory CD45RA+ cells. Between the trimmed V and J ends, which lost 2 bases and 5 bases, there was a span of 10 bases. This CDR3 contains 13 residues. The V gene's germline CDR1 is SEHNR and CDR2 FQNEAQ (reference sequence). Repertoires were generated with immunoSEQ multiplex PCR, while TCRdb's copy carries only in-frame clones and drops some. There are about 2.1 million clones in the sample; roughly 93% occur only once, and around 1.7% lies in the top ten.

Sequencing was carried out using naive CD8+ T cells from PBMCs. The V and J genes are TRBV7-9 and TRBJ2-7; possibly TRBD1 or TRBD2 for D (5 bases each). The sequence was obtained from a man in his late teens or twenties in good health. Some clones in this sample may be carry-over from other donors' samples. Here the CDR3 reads CASSLPRDHEQYF. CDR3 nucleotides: TGTGCCAGCAGCTTACCCAGGGACCACGAGCAGTACTTC.